This TCR beta chain appears in the sequencing data of a study of blood T cells in healthy people across ages. The study, taken as a whole, reports: Among T cells, TCR beta diversity per million cells dropped roughly linearly as age rose. In long-lived donors, naive CD4+ cell counts and diversity exceeded those of aged donors. Using unsorted PBMCs precluded a conclusive naive versus antigen-experienced comparison. Estimated diversity that came from one million T cells was considered an underestimate.

This clonotype turned up a few times. Its antigen is not known. The germline V gene has CDR1 ENHRY and CDR2 SYGVKD. This CDR3 is 15 amino acids long. After removal of 5 bases from V and 2 bases from J, the junction contained 5 bases not matched to a gene. Primed by a sample-barcoded 5' primer and a J-beta primer mix, a second PCR proceeded for about 7 to 12 cycles. MiXCR, run by TCRdb on the 5' RACE reads, gives a single entry per CDR3 protein. The data contain fewer than 700,000 distinct CDR3 sequences, roughly 43% of them seen just once; the ten biggest clones take up 20% to 25%. This sequence was found in a man older than 75 in good health. This chain connects TRBV10-3 to TRBJ2-3, with 9 bases matching TRBD1. Material for sequencing was blood. CDR3 coding DNA: TGTGCCATCAGTAGCGGGACAGGGTCCACAGATACGCAGTATTTT. Translation gives CAISSGTGSTDTQYF.